These 22 T cell receptor beta chains originate from one sample sequenced in a study of blood T cell repertoires in COVID-19. Sequenced by immunoSEQ multiplex PCR; TCRdb stores in-frame clones only, minus some. The sample comprises some 130,000 clones, 84% of which are singletons, and 9.5% to 15% rests with the top ten. Specimen: peripheral blood. The receptors originated from a human donor in a cohort sampled during active COVID-19.

V and J are TRBV4-2 and TRBJ2-1; D ambiguous. Germline lookup yields CDR1 LGHNA and CDR2 YNFKEQ. The V end lost 0 bases, the J end lost 10 bases, and 13 bases lay between the germline ends. CDR3 length equals 14 residues. This CDR3 is CASSQDYTVLEQFF. CDR3 nucleotide sequence: TGTGCCAGCAGCCAAGATTATACAGTTCTGGAGCAGTTCTTC.

The chain couples TRBV9 to TRBJ2-5; tentatively, D is TRBD2 (6 bases). Trimming took 3 bases from V and 8 from J, leaving 8 bases between them. This CDR3 is 11 amino acids long. Germline loops: CDR1 SGDLS, CDR2 YYNGEE. The CDR3 sequence is CASSGGETQYF. CDR3 DNA: TGTGCCAGCAGCGGGGGGGAAACCCAGTACTTC.

This clone was picked up one time. The chain carries TRBV3-1 (or the pseudogene TRBV3-2) and TRBJ2-1, with TRBD2 matching 11 bases. The CDR3 is 16 amino acids. Trimming removed 0 bases from V and 8 bases from J; junction bases left unmatched: 6. Germline values: CDR1 LGHDT, CDR2 YNNKEL (reference sequence). Here the CDR3 DNA reads TGTGCCAGCAGCCAAGATAGCGGGGGGGTTTTGGATGAGCAGTTCTTC. Translating it yields CASSQDSGGVLDEQFF.

The rearrangement uses TRBV3-1 (or the pseudogene TRBV3-2) and TRBJ1-5, with TRBD1 as a possible D gene (6 bases). Germline V gene sequence: CDR1 LGHDT, CDR2 YNNKEL (reference sequence). This CDR3 is built from 17 residues. Trimming pared 5 bases from V and 4 bases from J, leaving 21 bases between. The CDR3 sequence is CASSRGGDLAGNQPQHF. Written as DNA, the CDR3 is TGTGCCAGCAGCAGGGGGGGGGACCTAGCAGGGAATCAGCCCCAGCATTTT.

This clone was observed a handful of times. The chain couples TRBV30 to TRBJ1-5, with 7 bases fitting TRBD1. After removal of 6 bases from V and 3 bases from J, the junction contained 20 bases not matched to a gene. This CDR3 comprises 18 residues. Germline V CDR1 and CDR2: GTSNPN, SVGIG (reference sequence). CDR3 sequence: CACSCGGGAEGDNQPQHF. CDR3 DNA sequence: TGTGCCTGCTCCTGCGGAGGGGGCGCCGAGGGTGACAATCAGCCCCAGCATTTT.

This chain uses TRBV12-5 with TRBJ1-3; possible D gene TRBD1, 6 bases. The V and J ends lost 6 bases and 3 bases respectively, with 12 bases between them. Per the germline V gene, CDR1 is LGHNT and CDR2 is FRNRAP. This CDR3 has 14 amino acids. Written as DNA, the CDR3 is TGTGCTAGTGGCCTCCAGGGGTATGGAAACACCATATATTTT. Its protein is CASGLQGYGNTIYF.

A note on this clone: A read error may account for a junction end that differs from germline. The same CDR3 can be traced to other DNA sequences in this sample. The J gene is TRBJ1-6, the V gene TRBV5-1; 8 nucleotides align to TRBD1. Germline CDR1 and CDR2: SGHRS and YFSETQ. The CDR3 covers 14 residues. CDR3 coding DNA: TGCGCTAGCAGCGGACAGGGCCATAATTCACCCCTCCACTTT. This gives the protein CASSGQGHNSPLHF.

The V gene is TRBV6-6, the J gene TRBJ1-2; D is ambiguous. V was cut by 8 bases and J by 4 bases, with 11 bases left in between. Germline CDR1 reads MNHNY; CDR2 reads SVGAGI (reference sequence). The CDR3 spans 12 residues. CDR3 amino acids: CASYDIGYGYTF. The CDR3, as DNA: TGTGCCAGCTACGACATCGGCTATGGCTACACCTTC.

This clone was seen only a few times. J is TRBJ1-1 and V is TRBV5-5, with D possibly matching TRBD1 (5 bases). CDR1 SGHKS and CDR2 YYEKEE come from the germline V gene (reference sequence). The CDR3 is 15 residues long. V lost 0 bases and J lost 1, with 10 bases in between. The CDR3, as DNA: TGTGCCAGCAGCTTGGGCCCAGGGAAGAACACTGAAGCTTTCTTT. Translated, it gives CASSLGPGKNTEAFF.

This clone was found a few times. The chain links TRBV3-1 (or the pseudogene TRBV3-2) to TRBJ1-1; 8 positions match TRBD1. The V segment lost 0 bases and the J segment 11 bases; nucleotides outside the gene matches: 8. The CDR3 sequence is 14 residues long. CDR1 and CDR2 (germline): LGHDT, YNNKEL (reference sequence). The CDR3 region has the DNA TGTGCCAGCAGCCAAGAGCCAGGGGGCTTGGGCGCTTTCTTT. Its translation: CASSQEPGGLGAFF.

V is TRBV24-1 and J is TRBJ2-3; 7 bases fit TRBD2. Per the germline V gene, CDR1 is KGHDR and CDR2 is SFDVKD. CDR3 size: 16 residues. The trim removed 4 bases at V and 4 bases at J, leaving 10 bases unmatched. The CDR3 protein is CATSEPGEGSSDTQYF. CDR3 nucleotides: TGTGCCACCAGTGAACCCGGGGAGGGATCATCAGATACGCAGTATTTT.

The chain recombines TRBV12-3 or TRBV12-4 with TRBJ2-7; D is possibly TRBD2 (5 bases). The CDR3 extends over 12 amino acids. Trimming cost V 6 bases and J 7 bases, with 13 bases left between them. The CDR3 bases are TGTGCCAGCAGCCAAGCTCGCGGGGAGCAGTACTTC. This codes for CASSQARGEQYF.

The gene calls are TRBV18 and TRBJ2-7; D remains ambiguous. This CDR3 spans 14 amino acids. Trimming stripped 4 bases from V and 2 bases from J, with 12 bases between. The germline V gene encodes CDR1 KGHSH and CDR2 LQKENI. DNA of the CDR3: TGTGCCAGCTCACTCCGCACACCCCCCTACGAGCAGTACTTC. It yields the protein CASSLRTPPYEQYF.

V and J are TRBV6-6 and TRBJ2-4, with 7 bases matching TRBD1. Trimming cost V 5 bases and J 6 bases; bases outside gene matches: 13. In germline, CDR1 is MNHNY, CDR2 SVGAGI (reference sequence). CDR3 length: 16 residues. DNA for the CDR3: TGTGCCAGCAGTACGCTGAGACAGGGATGGGGAAACATTCAGTACTTC. Its protein is CASSTLRQGWGNIQYF.

This clone showed up just once. This rearrangement joins TRBV3-1 (or the pseudogene TRBV3-2) to TRBJ1-1, with D maybe TRBD1 (6 bases). The germline gives CDR1 LGHDT, CDR2 YNNKEL (reference sequence). This CDR3 spans 18 amino acids. The V end was cut by 0 bases, the J end by 0 bases, with 17 bases between. Written as DNA, the CDR3 is TGTGCCAGCAGCCAAGAGACGGGGACACATTTTATGAACACTGAAGCTTTCTTT. Translating it yields CASSQETGTHFMNTEAFF.

The V call is TRBV11-2, the J call TRBJ1-1, with D perhaps matching TRBD1 (6 bases). This CDR3 has 15 amino acids. V was clipped by 3 bases and J by 3 bases, with 14 bases between them. Looked up from germline, CDR1 is SGHAT and CDR2 is FQNNGV. The CDR3 loop reads CASSFSGTKDTEAFF. The DNA for the CDR3 is TGTGCCAGCAGCTTCTCCGGGACAAAAGACACTGAAGCTTTCTTT.

The chain is built from TRBV4-1 and TRBJ1-3; the match to TRBD1 covers 7 bases. The CDR3 loop spans 16 amino acids. Per germline, CDR1 MGHRA and CDR2 YSYEKL. Losses at the gene ends were 1 base for V and 2 bases for J; bases not matched to a gene: 5. The CDR3 region is CASSQGTGEPGNTIYF. The CDR3 DNA reads TGCGCCAGCAGCCAAGGAACAGGGGAGCCTGGAAACACCATATATTTT.

The chain uses TRBV27 and TRBJ2-3; weak D call: TRBD2 (5 bases). This CDR3 spans 16 amino acids. The germline gives CDR1 MNHEY, CDR2 SMNVEV (reference sequence). V gave up 6 bases and J gave up 3 bases, with 19 bases separating them. CDR3 sequence: CASSLAGYWPTDTQYF. CDR3 coding DNA: TGTGCCAGCAGCCTAGCCGGGTATTGGCCGACAGATACGCAGTATTTT.

The rearrangement uses TRBV19 and TRBJ2-7, with D tentatively TRBD2 (7 bases). V lost 3 bases and J 1 base, leaving 13 bases between the germline ends. The CDR3 length is 15 residues. Germline V CDR1 and CDR2: LNHDA, SQIVND (reference sequence). Written as DNA, the CDR3 is TGTGCCAGTAGTATGAACAGGGAGGGTTCCTACGAGCAGTACTTC. Protein sequence: CASSMNREGSYEQYF.

Only one count was recorded for this clone. V usage is TRBV20-1 and J usage is TRBJ2-2; D perhaps matches TRBD2 (7 bases). The germline gives CDR1 DFQATT, CDR2 SNEGSKA (reference sequence). Trimming removed 3 bases from V and 1 base from J, with 12 bases in between. The CDR3 is made up of 15 amino acids. CDR3 coding DNA: TGCAGTGCTAGTCACGGGGGGCGGAACACCGGGGAGCTGTTTTTT. This translates into CSASHGGRNTGELFF.

This clone was observed once. The V and J genes are TRBV11-2 and TRBJ2-7; D might be TRBD2 (5 bases). Trimming stripped 3 bases from V and 3 bases from J, with 9 bases between. Germline V gene lookup returns CDR1 SGHAT and CDR2 FQNNGV. This CDR3 has 13 residues. CDR3 in DNA: TGTGCCAGCAGCTTTGGGAGCGGCTACGAGCAGTACTTC. This translates into CASSFGSGYEQYF.

In its sample, this clone was seen many times. The chain couples TRBV19 to TRBJ1-1; a weak D match, TRBD1 (6 bases). Germline V gives CDR1 LNHDA, CDR2 SQIVND (reference sequence). V lost 6 bases to trimming and J lost 2 bases, with 13 bases between them. This CDR3 contains 14 residues. The CDR3 DNA sequence: TGTGCCAGTAGCCACAGGGAAATTAACACTGAAGCTTTCTTT. Protein: CASSHREINTEAFF.